The 24 T cell receptor beta chains listed next were all sequenced from one sample in a study of blood T cells in healthy people across ages. A second PCR of 7 to 11 cycles used a sample-barcoded 5' primer and a J-beta primer mix. TCRdb processed the 5' RACE reads anew with MiXCR; each CDR3 protein has one entry. Among around 970,000 distinct CDR3 sequences listed, roughly half were seen once. Sequencing used blood. Receptors originate from an older woman in good health.

V usage is TRBV4-3 and J usage is TRBJ2-7; D is ambiguous. Trimming removed 1 base at V and 9 bases at J, with 13 bases between. Germline lookup yields CDR1 LGHNA and CDR2 YSLEER. This CDR3 has 13 residues. The CDR3 DNA reads TGCGCCAGCAGCCAAGGGGTAGGGTGGGGGCAGTACTTC. Protein: CASSQGVGWGQYF.

The sample holds a few counts of this clonotype. The J gene is TRBJ2-7, the V gene TRBV29-1, with D perhaps matching TRBD1 or TRBD2 (6 bases each). The V and J ends lost 3 bases and 2 bases respectively, with 11 bases between them. Germline V CDR1 and CDR2: SQVTM, ANQGSEA. CDR3 length: 13 residues. CDR3 bases: TGCAGCGTTGAGGCGGGGACAACCTACGAGCAGTACTTC. Translating it yields CSVEAGTTYEQYF.

The chain joins TRBV4-3 to TRBJ1-1, with D perhaps matching TRBD1 (6 bases). The germline V gene encodes CDR1 LGHNA and CDR2 YSLEER. Trimming left V 4 bases short and J 3 bases short, with 12 bases between. This CDR3 has 14 residues. The CDR3 DNA reads TGCGCCAGCAGCCGACCCAGGGGCTACACTGAAGCTTTCTTT. Its protein product is CASSRPRGYTEAFF.

In this sample, this clonotype turned up a few times. The V and J genes are TRBV10-2 and TRBJ2-7; TRBD1 agrees at 9 bases. V lost 6 bases to trimming and J lost 0 bases; unmatched junction nucleotides: 6. The CDR3 loop spans 15 amino acids. Germline lookup yields CDR1 WSHSY and CDR2 SAAADI. As DNA, the CDR3 is TGCGCCAGCAGAAATGGACAGGGGAGCTCCTACGAGCAGTACTTC. Its protein is CASRNGQGSSYEQYF.

V gene TRBV27 combines with J gene TRBJ1-6, with 11 bases matching TRBD1. CDR3 length: 13 amino acids. The germline V gene has CDR1 MNHEY and CDR2 SMNVEV (reference sequence). Trimming cost V 7 bases and J 12 bases; bases outside gene matches: 5. The DNA for the CDR3 is TGTGCCAGCACCCCGGACAGGGGGCGACCCCTCCACTTT. Its protein is CASTPDRGRPLHF.

The genes are TRBV30 and TRBJ2-7; D call uncertain. Germline CDR1 is GTSNPN and CDR2 is SVGIG (reference sequence). V lost 7 bases, J lost 2 bases, and 12 bases lay in between. The CDR3 extends over 12 amino acids. In nucleotides, the CDR3 is TGTGCCTCCGCAAGGGATACCTACGAGCAGTACTTC. This gives the protein CASARDTYEQYF. The variable domain in full, completed from reference TRBV30 and TRBJ2-7, reads SQTIHQWPATLVQPVGSPLSLECTVEGTSNPNLYWYRQAAGRGLQLLFYSVGIGQISSEVPQNLSASRPQDRQFILSSKKLLLSDSGFYLCASARDTYEQYFGPGTRLTVT.

In nucleotides, the CDR3 is TGTGCCAGCAGTTTATCATACAGTACCACAGATACGCAGTATTTT. It encodes CASSLSYSTTDTQYF. This chain connects TRBV27 to TRBJ2-3, with D unresolved. The CDR3 contains 15 residues. Trimming removed 0 bases at V and 2 bases at J, with 9 bases between. Germline V gene sequence: CDR1 MNHEY, CDR2 SMNVEV (reference sequence).

The V gene is TRBV27, the J gene TRBJ1-5; D gene uncertain. CDR3 length: 15 residues. V lost 2 bases and J 0 bases, leaving 8 bases between the germline ends. Per germline, CDR1 MNHEY and CDR2 SMNVEV (reference sequence). For the CDR3, the DNA is TGTGCCAGCAGTTTAATAGGATATAGCAATCAGCCCCAGCATTTT. Translated: CASSLIGYSNQPQHF.

V is TRBV12-3 or TRBV12-4 and J is TRBJ1-4, with D uncertain. Trimming left V 3 bases short and J 5 bases short, with 10 bases between. The CDR3 length is 14 residues. The CDR3 bases are TGTGCCAGCAGTTTTGGGTCCGGCAATGAAAAACTGTTTTTT. It is translated as CASSFGSGNEKLFF.

This clonotype has only a few counts. The V call is TRBV6-6, the J call TRBJ1-2; the D is unclear. The CDR3 extends over 13 amino acids. Trimming stripped 2 bases from V and 0 bases from J, with 4 bases between. Germline assignment: CDR1 MNHNY and CDR2 SVGAGI (reference sequence). CDR3 region: CASSYRTNYGYTF. The DNA for the CDR3 is TGTGCCAGCAGTTACCGGACTAACTATGGCTACACCTTC.

On this clonotype: One end of the junction fails to match germline, which may point to a read error. The rearrangement joins TRBV5-6 to TRBJ2-7; D gene ambiguous. This CDR3 is built from 14 residues. Germline-derived CDR1 and CDR2 are SGHDT and YYEEEE. DNA of the CDR3: TGTGCCAGCAGCTTGTTTCAGACCACCTACGAGCGGTACTTC. Encoded protein: CASSLFQTTYERYF.

The table lists this clonotype with a few counts. The rearrangement uses TRBV4-3 and TRBJ2-7; D perhaps matches TRBD2 (5 bases). Germline V gene lookup returns CDR1 LGHNA and CDR2 YSLEER. V was clipped by 0 bases and J by 3 bases, with 9 bases between them. CDR3 size: 14 residues. The CDR3, as DNA: TGCGCCAGCAGCCAAGATAGACTACGCTACGAGCAGTACTTC. Protein: CASSQDRLRYEQYF.

This chain connects TRBV7-2 to TRBJ2-2; 8 nucleotides agree with TRBD1. The CDR3 contains 16 residues. Germline lookup yields CDR1 SGHTA and CDR2 FQGNSA. V lost 2 bases, J lost 7 bases, and 9 bases stayed unmatched. CDR3 sequence: CASSLLRQGMGGELFF. Written as DNA, the CDR3 is TGTGCCAGCAGCTTACTGAGACAGGGGATGGGCGGGGAGCTGTTTTTT.

Many counts were recorded for this clonotype. The chain carries TRBV5-1 and TRBJ2-7; D is possibly TRBD1 (6 bases). Germline CDR1 SGHRS, CDR2 YFSETQ. The CDR3 length is 15 residues. Trimming pared 4 bases from V and 1 base from J, leaving 15 bases between. DNA of the CDR3: TGCGCCAGCAGCCGGAACCCGGGACAATCCTACGAGCAGTACTTC. Its translation: CASSRNPGQSYEQYF.

The chain is built from TRBV12-3 or TRBV12-4 and TRBJ2-5, with TRBD2 matching over 7 bases. The CDR3 covers 17 residues. Trimming removed 5 bases from V and 4 bases from J; junction bases left unmatched: 16. This CDR3 is CASSPGLVALGGETQYF. The CDR3 DNA sequence: TGTGCCAGCAGTCCAGGACTAGTCGCGCTGGGCGGAGAGACCCAGTACTTC.

The J gene is TRBJ1-5, the V gene TRBV29-1; D may be TRBD1 (6 bases). The germline V and J ends were trimmed by 3 bases and 6 bases, with 12 bases remaining between them. The CDR3 is 13 residues long. Per the germline V gene, CDR1 is SQVTM and CDR2 is ANQGSEA. The CDR3 sequence is CSVDTGYGQPQHF. Written as DNA, the CDR3 is TGCAGCGTTGACACAGGGTACGGTCAGCCCCAGCATTTT.

In this sample, this clonotype turned up many times. The chain recombines TRBV4-1 with TRBJ2-7; 7 nucleotides match TRBD2. CDR3 length equals 15 residues. V shed 2 bases, J shed 2 bases, and the junction held 6 bases outside the gene matches. CDR1 and CDR2 (germline): MGHRA, YSYEKL. The CDR3 sequence is CASSQRTSGTYEQYF. The CDR3 bases are TGCGCCAGCAGCCAACGGACCAGCGGGACCTACGAGCAGTACTTC.

V gene TRBV28 combines with J gene TRBJ2-5; TRBD2 matches 9 bases. From germline, CDR1 is MDHEN and CDR2 SYDVKM. This CDR3 region has 19 residues. Germline trimming cut 4 bases from V and 6 bases from J; bases unmatched to any gene: 21. CDR3 amino acids: CASSSTYRGTSGRTKTQYF. In DNA form, the CDR3 reads TGTGCCAGCAGTTCCACTTACAGGGGTACCAGCGGGAGGACGAAGACCCAGTACTTC.

The chain recombines TRBV3-1 with TRBJ2-7; D may correspond to TRBD1 or TRBD2 (5 bases each). The CDR3 consists of 13 residues. Trimming pared 6 bases from V and 0 bases from J, leaving 9 bases between. Germline assignment: CDR1 LGHDT and CDR2 YNNKEL (reference sequence). The chain's CDR3 is CASRGTYSYEQYF. For the CDR3, the DNA is TGTGCCAGCAGGGGGACCTACTCCTACGAGCAGTACTTC.

The J gene is TRBJ2-3, the V gene TRBV20-1; D perhaps matches TRBD2 (6 bases). The CDR3 consists of 12 residues. CDR1 is DFQATT and CDR2 is SNEGSKA in the germline V gene (reference sequence). With 5 bases removed from V and 2 bases from J, the gap between germline ends came to 8 bases. CDR3 DNA sequence: TGCAGTGCTCCGGACTACACAGATACGCAGTATTTT. Translation gives CSAPDYTDTQYF.

The genes are TRBV5-6 and TRBJ2-1, with a weak D call TRBD1 (5 bases). CDR1 and CDR2 from the germline V gene are SGHDT and YYEEEE. Deletions cut 6 bases from V and 10 bases from J, with 17 bases between. This CDR3 is 13 amino acids long. Here the CDR3 reads CASKGRANYEQFF. CDR3 sequence (DNA): TGTGCCAGCAAGGGGCGAGCTAACTACGAGCAGTTCTTC.

V is TRBV12-3 or TRBV12-4 and J is TRBJ2-1; 7 nucleotides match TRBD2. This CDR3 contains 16 residues. The ends lost 3 bases at V and 9 bases at J; junction bases unmatched: 14. In nucleotides, the CDR3 is TGTGCCAGCAGTTTCAGTAACGTCGCGTGGGGGGGTGAGCAGTTCTTC. Its protein is CASSFSNVAWGGEQFF.

This clonotype has ten or more counts. The chain joins TRBV10-3 to TRBJ2-5; D uncertain. The V end lost 0 bases, the J end lost 4 bases, and 12 bases lay between the germline ends. CDR3 length: 15 amino acids. Per the germline V gene, CDR1 is ENHRY and CDR2 is SYGVKD. In DNA form, the CDR3 reads TGTGCCATCAGTGAGTCTGGGGTCAGATTAGAGACCCAGTACTTC. It specifies CAISESGVRLETQYF.

The chain has TRBV11-2 and TRBJ1-5; D might be TRBD1 (6 bases). Germline values: CDR1 SGHAT, CDR2 FQNNGV. The CDR3 has 15 amino acids. Trimming left V 5 bases short and J 2 bases short, with 13 bases between. This CDR3 reads CASSTEPGGNQPQHF. The CDR3, as DNA: TGTGCCAGCAGCACGGAGCCAGGGGGCAATCAGCCCCAGCATTTT.